These 19 T cell receptor beta chains were all obtained from the same sample, sequenced in a study of shared clonotypes between healthy human individuals. Selected positively for CCR7 and CD45RO-negative, naive CD8 cells excluded terminally differentiated effector memory CD45RA+ cells. Repertoires were generated with immunoSEQ multiplex PCR, while TCRdb's copy carries only in-frame clones and drops some. The profile shows about 2 million clones, approximately 94% of them singletons. The specimen was naive CD8+ T cells sorted from blood. Receptor source: a man aged 18 to 30 in good health.

The chain uses TRBV29-1 and TRBJ1-2; D is uncertain. With 4 bases removed from V and 6 bases from J, the gap between germline ends came to 12 bases. This CDR3 spans 12 amino acids. Germline CDR1 is SQVTM and CDR2 is ANQGSEA. The CDR3 loop reads CSVVRVEDGYTF. Here the CDR3 DNA reads TGCAGCGTTGTTAGGGTCGAAGATGGCTACACCTTC.

J is TRBJ2-5 and V is TRBV27; D tentatively fits TRBD1 or TRBD2 (6 bases each). Per the germline V gene, CDR1 is MNHEY and CDR2 is SMNVEV (reference sequence). V was trimmed by 6 bases and J by 1 base, leaving 18 bases between them. This CDR3 region has 16 residues. This CDR3 is CASSPEGPGVQETQYF. CDR3 bases: TGTGCCAGCAGCCCGGAGGGCCCAGGGGTCCAAGAGACCCAGTACTTC.

The rearrangement joins TRBV27 to TRBJ1-6; TRBD1 might be the D (6 bases). The CDR3 spans 14 residues. Trimming removed 11 bases at V and 6 bases at J, with 17 bases between. The germline V gene encodes CDR1 MNHEY and CDR2 SMNVEV (reference sequence). In DNA, the CDR3 is TGTGCCGTCAAGGACGGACAGTTTAATTCACCCCTCCACTTT. This translates into CAVKDGQFNSPLHF.

The V and J genes are TRBV5-5 and TRBJ2-2; D not resolved. Germline V gene sequence: CDR1 SGHKS, CDR2 YYEKEE (reference sequence). Between the trimmed V and J ends, which lost 0 bases and 4 bases, there was a span of 4 bases. The CDR3 loop spans 13 amino acids. The CDR3 loop reads CASSLDLTGELFF. CDR3 nucleotide sequence: TGTGCCAGCAGCTTGGACCTCACCGGGGAGCTGTTTTTT.

The CDR3 protein is CASSQDGGGDETQYF. CDR3 bases: TGCGCCAGCAGCCAAGATGGAGGGGGCGATGAGACCCAGTACTTC. The chain carries TRBV4-1 and TRBJ2-5; a weak D match, TRBD1 (7 bases). Trimming pared 0 bases from V and 5 bases from J, leaving 13 bases between. In germline, CDR1 is MGHRA, CDR2 YSYEKL. CDR3 length equals 15 residues.

In nucleotides, the CDR3 is TGTGCCACCTACCCCAGCGGGACGAACACCGGGGAGCTGTTTTTT. Amino acids: CATYPSGTNTGELFF. The chain combines TRBV19 with TRBJ2-2, with TRBD2 identical over 7 bases. The V gene's germline CDR1 is LNHDA and CDR2 SQIVND (reference sequence). With V trimmed by 10 bases and J by 0 bases, 8 bases remained unmatched. This CDR3 contains 15 residues.

This rearrangement joins TRBV6-5 to TRBJ1-6; the D gene is possibly TRBD1 (5 bases). Germline CDR1 reads MNHEY; CDR2 reads SVGAGI. Trimming removed 7 bases from V and 4 bases from J, with 14 bases in between. This CDR3 is 15 amino acids long. DNA of the CDR3: TGTGCCAGCACAAACTGGGGGGAATATAATTCACCCCTCCACTTT. Translated: CASTNWGEYNSPLHF.

This chain uses TRBV7-6 with TRBJ2-1; TRBD1 aligns across 9 bases. The CDR3 loop spans 16 amino acids. Germline CDR1 and CDR2: SGHVS and FNYEAQ. V lost 2 bases, J lost 5 bases, and 7 bases stayed unmatched. The CDR3 spells CASSLYGTGLNNEQFF. As DNA, the CDR3 is TGTGCCAGCAGCTTATATGGGACAGGGCTCAACAATGAGCAGTTCTTC.

This chain connects TRBV4-1 to TRBJ1-3; 10 bases match TRBD1. Germline CDR1 is MGHRA and CDR2 is YSYEKL. With 0 bases clipped from V and 2 bases from J, the junction kept 1 base outside the gene matches. This CDR3 region has 16 residues. For the CDR3, the DNA is TGCGCCAGCAGCCAAGAGGACAGGGGGGCTGGAAACACCATATATTTT. Protein: CASSQEDRGAGNTIYF.

The rearrangement joins TRBV7-2 to TRBJ2-1; 11 bases are shared with TRBD2. Germline CDR1 is SGHTA and CDR2 is FQGNSA. The CDR3 covers 19 residues. V shed 4 bases, J shed 2 bases, and the junction held 13 bases outside the gene matches. The CDR3 sequence: CASSSWGLADLSTYNEQFF. CDR3 sequence (DNA): TGTGCCAGCAGCTCCTGGGGACTAGCGGACCTATCCACCTACAATGAGCAGTTCTTC. Complete variable domain (other parts from reference TRBV7-2 and TRBJ2-1): GAGVSQSPSNKVTEKGKDVELRCDPISGHTALYWYRQSLGQGLEFLIYFQGNSAPDKSGLPSDRFSAERTGGSVSTLTIQRTQQEDSAVYLCASSSWGLADLSTYNEQFFGPGTRLTVL.

The chain is built from TRBV2 and TRBJ2-7; D may be TRBD1 or TRBD2 (5 bases each). In germline, CDR1 is SNHLY, CDR2 FYNNEI. This CDR3 has 14 amino acids. Trimming pared 8 bases from V and 0 bases from J, leaving 14 bases between. CDR3 coding DNA: TGTGCCAGCCGGACCCGGGGCCCCTCCTACGAGCAGTACTTC. Translated, it gives CASRTRGPSYEQYF.

The CDR3 DNA reads TGCGCCAGCAGCCAAGATCAGGGGCGGAACACTGAAGCTTTCTTT. It is translated as CASSQDQGRNTEAFF. The V and J genes are TRBV4-1 and TRBJ1-1; a weak D match, TRBD1 (6 bases). CDR3 size: 15 residues. The ends were cut back, 0 bases at V and 1 base at J, with 9 bases in the middle. Germline V CDR1 and CDR2: MGHRA, YSYEKL.

The chain joins TRBV7-2 to TRBJ2-3; TRBD2 agrees at 11 bases. This CDR3 spans 16 amino acids. The germline CDR1 and CDR2 sequences are SGHTA and FQGNSA. V shed 5 bases and J 4 bases; nucleotides not matched to a gene: 8. Written as DNA, the CDR3 is TGTGCCAGCAGCCCATTAGCGGGAGGGTGGGCAGATACGCAGTATTTT. It yields the protein CASSPLAGGWADTQYF.

The J gene is TRBJ1-4, the V gene TRBV19; unclear D gene. Trimming took off 5 bases at V and 4 bases at J, with 11 bases between the two ends. The CDR3 length is 14 residues. Per the germline V gene, CDR1 is LNHDA and CDR2 is SQIVND (reference sequence). The DNA for the CDR3 is TGTGCCAGTAGTCCAGACAACGTTAATGAAAAACTGTTTTTT. Translation: CASSPDNVNEKLFF.

The gene calls are TRBV2 and TRBJ1-4; D perhaps matches TRBD1 (5 bases). Germline CDR1 reads SNHLY; CDR2 reads FYNNEI. Trimming removed 6 bases at V and 7 bases at J, with 15 bases between. The length of the CDR3 is 14 residues. The CDR3 DNA is TGTGCCAGCAGGCCGGGACGGGTTTTTGAAAAACTGTTTTTT. Its translation is CASRPGRVFEKLFF.

This clone appeared a few times. V and J are TRBV29-1 and TRBJ1-1; D gene uncertain. Germline V CDR1 and CDR2: SQVTM, ANQGSEA. V dropped 4 bases and J dropped 6 bases, with 9 bases sitting between them. This CDR3 contains 11 residues. CDR3 nucleotides: TGCAGCGTTGGCTCTGGGCCTGAAGCTTTCTTT. Translated: CSVGSGPEAFF.

The V and J genes are TRBV5-6 and TRBJ2-7; TRBD1 matches 7 bases. There are 13 residues in the CDR3. Germline CDR1 reads SGHDT; CDR2 reads YYEEEE. V was clipped by 3 bases and J by 3 bases; unmatched bases: 3. In nucleotides, the CDR3 is TGTGCCAGCAGCTCGGGACAGTACTACGAGCAGTACTTC. Translated, it gives CASSSGQYYEQYF.

The V call is TRBV5-6, the J call TRBJ1-6, with D possibly matching TRBD1 (6 bases). From germline, CDR1 is SGHDT and CDR2 YYEEEE. Trimming removed 4 bases from V and 7 bases from J, with 21 bases in between. The CDR3 contains 17 residues. In nucleotides, the CDR3 is TGTGCCAGCAGCCCGGAGACAGGCGGAGTCTACAATTCACCCCTCCACTTT. This gives the protein CASSPETGGVYNSPLHF.

This rearrangement joins TRBV30 to TRBJ2-6; 11 nucleotides match TRBD2. The CDR3 is made up of 17 amino acids. The ends lost 1 base at V and 2 bases at J; junction bases unmatched: 4. The germline CDR1 and CDR2 sequences are GTSNPN and SVGIG (reference sequence). The CDR3 sequence: CAWSGLAGPTGANVLTF. The CDR3 nucleotides are TGTGCCTGGAGTGGACTAGCGGGACCTACTGGGGCCAACGTCCTGACTTTC.